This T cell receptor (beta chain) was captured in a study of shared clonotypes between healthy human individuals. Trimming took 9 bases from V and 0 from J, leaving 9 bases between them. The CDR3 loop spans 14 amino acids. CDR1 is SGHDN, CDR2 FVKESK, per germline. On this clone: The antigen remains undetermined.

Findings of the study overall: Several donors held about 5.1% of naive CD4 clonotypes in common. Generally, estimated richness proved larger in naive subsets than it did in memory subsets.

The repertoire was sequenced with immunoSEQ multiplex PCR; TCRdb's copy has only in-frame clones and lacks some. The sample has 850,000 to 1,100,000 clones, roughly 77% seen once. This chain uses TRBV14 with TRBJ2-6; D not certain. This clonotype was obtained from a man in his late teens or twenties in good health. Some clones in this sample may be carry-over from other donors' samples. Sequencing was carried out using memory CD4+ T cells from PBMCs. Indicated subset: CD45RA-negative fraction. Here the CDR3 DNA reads TGTGCCAGAGGACGGTTCTCTGGGGCCAACGTCCTGACTTTC. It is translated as CARGRFSGANVLTF.